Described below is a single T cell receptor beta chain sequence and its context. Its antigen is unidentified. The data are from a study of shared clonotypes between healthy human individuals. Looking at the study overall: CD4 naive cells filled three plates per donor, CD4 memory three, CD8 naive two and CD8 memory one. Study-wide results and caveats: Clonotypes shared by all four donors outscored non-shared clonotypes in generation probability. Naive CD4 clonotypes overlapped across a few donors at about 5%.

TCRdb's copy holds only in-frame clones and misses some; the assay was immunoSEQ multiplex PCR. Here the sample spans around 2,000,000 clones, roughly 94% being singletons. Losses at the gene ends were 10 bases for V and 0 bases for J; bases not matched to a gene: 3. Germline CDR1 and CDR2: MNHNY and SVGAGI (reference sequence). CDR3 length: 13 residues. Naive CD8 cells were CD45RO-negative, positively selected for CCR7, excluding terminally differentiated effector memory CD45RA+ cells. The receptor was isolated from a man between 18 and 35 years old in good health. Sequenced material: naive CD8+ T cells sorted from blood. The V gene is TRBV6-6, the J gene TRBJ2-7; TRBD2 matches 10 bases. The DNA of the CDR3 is TGTGCCACTAGCGGGGGACTCTCCTACGAGCAGTACTTC. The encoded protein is CATSGGLSYEQYF.